Sequencing of this TCR beta chain was carried out in a study of shared clonotypes between healthy human individuals. Data came from immunoSEQ multiplex PCR; TCRdb stores just in-frame clones and leaves some out. The repertoire consists of roughly 2.2 million clones, with 80% to 95% occurring once and the leading ten covering about 0.36%. The germline V gene has CDR1 SGHAT and CDR2 FQNNGV. The CDR3 sequence is 14 residues long. The V and J ends lost 6 bases and 6 bases respectively, with 17 bases between them. The sequencing sample was made of naive CD4+ T cells from PBMCs. Subset meaning: CD45RA+ positively selected. This rearrangement joins TRBV11-2 to TRBJ1-1, with TRBD1 as a possible D gene (6 bases). This sequence was found in a man between 18 and 29 years old in good health. Some clones in this sample may be carry-over from other donors' samples. In DNA form, the CDR3 reads TGTGCCAGCAGACCTACAGGGAAGTTCGCTGAAGCTTTCTTT. Protein product: CASRPTGKFAEAFF.